The T cell receptor beta chain described here comes from a study of control samples from healthy donors and cancer patients. TCRdb keeps only in-frame clones here, not all; method: immunoSEQ multiplex PCR. The sample holds approximately 160,000 clones; around 93% are singletons and the top ten take roughly 4.3%. Unmatched junction bases numbered 9, after V lost 3 bases and J lost 6 bases. Per germline, CDR1 KGHSH and CDR2 LQKENI. The CDR3 is 16 amino acids. This clonotype was obtained from a woman aged 55 to 70 in good health. The rearrangement joins TRBV18 to TRBJ1-2, with 11 bases matching TRBD1. Sequencing used blood. The CDR3 here is CASSPYTGDRGNGYTF. Here the CDR3 DNA reads TGTGCCAGCTCACCCTACACTGGGGACAGGGGGAATGGCTACACCTTC.